The clone carrying this T cell receptor (beta chain) appeared a few times. This CDR3 comprises 14 residues. Per the germline V gene, CDR1 is MDHEN and CDR2 is SYDVKM. Trimming cost V 3 bases and J 6 bases; bases outside gene matches: 8. The source of the sample is a study of radiotherapy plus CTLA-4 blockade in lung cancer. Study context: Objective responses were observed in 15% to 20% of patients, and disease control was achieved by 30% to 40%.

Profiling relied on immunoSEQ multiplex PCR, and the TCRdb table lists in-frame clones only, not all of them. Of roughly 120,000 clones in the sample, roughly 74% were seen once. The sample in question was peripheral blood, obtained from a patient treated with radiotherapy plus ipilimumab. The receptor's source is a human donor with non-small cell lung cancer who had a partial response to radiotherapy plus ipilimumab. The chain is built from TRBV28 and TRBJ2-7; 7 nucleotides agree with TRBD2. DNA for the CDR3: TGTGCCAGCAGTTTCGGCGGGAGCCCCATCGAGCAGTACTTC. As protein: CASSFGGSPIEQYF.